Below are 29 T cell receptor beta chains sequenced from a single sample in a study of T cells in localized non-small cell lung cancer. Clones were sequenced by immunoSEQ multiplex PCR, and TCRdb holds only the in-frame ones, with some missing. The repertoire consists of some 25,000 clones, with more than 85% occurring once and the leading ten covering roughly 15%. The source was peripheral blood, collected before any cancer treatment. The receptors come from a man between 40 and 70 years old with stage III squamous cell lung carcinoma.

V gene TRBV6-1 combines with J gene TRBJ2-6; D gene unclear. Deletions cut 2 bases from V and 1 base from J, with 0 bases between. This CDR3 spans 13 amino acids. Germline V gene sequence: CDR1 MNHNS, CDR2 SASEGT. CDR3 amino acids: CASSESGANVLTF. DNA of the CDR3: TGTGCCAGCAGTGAATCTGGGGCCAACGTCCTGACTTTC.

This chain links TRBV11-2 with TRBJ2-5; D perhaps matches TRBD2 (6 bases). V lost 2 bases to trimming and J lost 9 bases, with 19 bases between them. This CDR3 spans 15 amino acids. The germline V gene encodes CDR1 SGHAT and CDR2 FQNNGV. The DNA of the CDR3 is TGTGCCAGCAGCTTAAAAACAGGTAGCGGAGTGCCCCAGTACTTC. It is translated as CASSLKTGSGVPQYF. Drawing the rest from reference TRBV11-2 and TRBJ2-5, the complete variable domain is EAGVAQSPRYKIIEKRQSVAFWCNPISGHATLYWYQQILGQGPKLLIQFQNNGVVDDSQLPKDRFSAERLKGVDSTLKIQPAKLEDSAVYLCASSLKTGSGVPQYFGPGTRLLVL.

This clone occurred once. This chain links TRBV19 with TRBJ2-1; the match to TRBD2 covers 12 bases. The CDR3 is 16 amino acids. V lost 0 bases and J lost 9; bases outside the gene matches: 6. The germline V gene encodes CDR1 LNHDA and CDR2 SQIVND (reference sequence). The chain's CDR3 is CASSIDPLAGGGEQFF. In DNA, the CDR3 is TGTGCCAGTAGTATAGACCCGCTAGCGGGAGGGGGTGAGCAGTTCTTC.

The chain links TRBV5-1 to TRBJ2-5; D perhaps matches TRBD1 (6 bases). V lost 1 base to trimming and J lost 4 bases, with 17 bases between them. Germline loops: CDR1 SGHRS, CDR2 YFSETQ. The CDR3 totals 16 residues. The CDR3 DNA follows: TGCGCCAGCAGCTTGCCTAAGAAGGCAGGGGTAGAGACCCAGTACTTC. Residues: CASSLPKKAGVETQYF.

A single count supports this clone. The rearrangement uses TRBV7-2 and TRBJ1-5; the match to TRBD1 covers 11 bases. V dropped 5 bases and J dropped 0; count of bases not matched to a gene: 6. The germline CDR1 and CDR2 sequences are SGHTA and FQGNSA. The length of the CDR3 is 17 residues. CDR3: CASSTGQGDNSNQPQHF. The CDR3 DNA sequence: TGTGCCAGCAGCACGGGACAGGGGGATAATAGCAATCAGCCCCAGCATTTT.

This clone has only one observation. A junction boundary mismatches the germline segment, possibly from a read error. Other DNA sequences in this specimen translate into the identical CDR3. The genes are TRBV5-8 and TRBJ2-7; D might be TRBD1 (6 bases). The germline V gene has CDR1 SGHTS and CDR2 YDEGEE. CDR3 size: 13 residues. The CDR3 protein is CASSQGGSYEQYF. The CDR3 DNA reads TGCGCCAGCAGCCAAGGGGGATCCTACGAGCAGTACTTC.

This chain connects TRBV9 to TRBJ2-5; 11 nucleotides align to TRBD1. Unmatched junction bases numbered 3, after V lost 3 bases and J lost 2 bases. This CDR3 contains 15 residues. Germline V gene data show CDR1 as SGDLS and CDR2 as YYNGEE. This CDR3 reads CASSARDRGQETQYF. The CDR3 coding sequence is TGTGCCAGCAGCGCCCGGGACAGGGGGCAAGAGACCCAGTACTTC.

This rearrangement joins TRBV19 to TRBJ1-5; no firm D call. The V and J ends lost 6 bases and 1 base respectively, with 13 bases between them. The CDR3 runs to 15 residues. In germline, CDR1 is LNHDA, CDR2 SQIVND (reference sequence). The CDR3 is CASREGPLSNQPQHF. The CDR3 region has the DNA TGTGCCAGTAGGGAAGGGCCATTAAGCAATCAGCCCCAGCATTTT.

The rearrangement uses TRBV6-1 and TRBJ1-4, with D possibly matching TRBD1 (5 bases). CDR1 and CDR2 (germline): MNHNS, SASEGT. V lost 6 bases and J lost 5, with 10 bases in between. This CDR3 has 13 amino acids. CDR3 protein: CASRTAENEKLFF. The CDR3 DNA is TGTGCCAGCAGGACAGCGGAGAATGAAAAACTGTTTTTT.

This chain connects TRBV10-2 to TRBJ2-7; 8 positions agree with TRBD1. This CDR3 region has 14 residues. V lost 5 bases to trimming and J lost 3 bases; unmatched junction nucleotides: 6. In germline, CDR1 is WSHSY, CDR2 SAAADI. In nucleotides, the CDR3 is TGCGCCAGCAGTCCACAGGGGGTAGTCTACGAGCAGTACTTC. Its protein product is CASSPQGVVYEQYF.

The chain couples TRBV6-6 to TRBJ1-5; no firm D call. The CDR3 has 14 amino acids. CDR1 MNHNY and CDR2 SVGAGI come from the germline V gene (reference sequence). With 0 bases removed from V and 5 bases from J, the gap between germline ends came to 8 bases. DNA for the CDR3: TGTGCCAGCAGTTACTCGACCCGTGATCAGCCCCAGCATTTT. Translation gives CASSYSTRDQPQHF.

The chain combines TRBV28 with TRBJ2-7, with D tentatively TRBD1 or TRBD2 (6 bases each). CDR1 and CDR2 from the germline V gene are MDHEN and SYDVKM. V lost 0 bases and J lost 2, with 11 bases in between. This CDR3 contains 15 residues. CDR3 DNA: TGTGCCAGCAGTTTATGGGCCGGGGGCCCCTACGAGCAGTACTTC. Translated, it gives CASSLWAGGPYEQYF. Complete variable domain (other parts from reference TRBV28 and TRBJ2-7): DVKVTQSSRYLVKRTGEKVFLECVQDMDHENMFWYRQDPGLGLRLIYFSYDVKMKEKGDIPEGYSVSREKKERFSLILESASTNQTSMYLCASSLWAGGPYEQYFGPGTRLTVT.

A few counts support this clone. The chain is built from TRBV5-4 and TRBJ1-5, with 9 bases identical to TRBD1. The CDR3 sequence is 18 residues long. J lost 0 bases, V lost 2 bases, and 9 bases had no gene match. Per the germline V gene, CDR1 is SGHNT and CDR2 is YYREEE (reference sequence). The CDR3 DNA sequence: TGTGCCAGCAGCTTACGGACAGGGGTAACAAATAGCAATCAGCCCCAGCATTTT. This translates into CASSLRTGVTNSNQPQHF.

J is TRBJ2-2 and V is TRBV4-2; D ambiguous. Germline V gene sequence: CDR1 LGHNA, CDR2 YNFKEQ. This CDR3 spans 13 amino acids. V was cut by 0 bases and J by 2 bases, with 1 base left in between. CDR3 protein: CASSQENTGELFF. DNA of the CDR3: TGTGCCAGCAGCCAAGAAAACACCGGGGAGCTGTTTTTT.

This clone was picked up one time. The rearrangement uses TRBV2 and TRBJ2-2; 10 bases are a match to TRBD1. The trim removed 7 bases at V and 7 bases at J, leaving 6 bases unmatched. Germline values: CDR1 SNHLY, CDR2 FYNNEI. The CDR3 length is 14 residues. The CDR3: CASTMGQGYGELFF. The CDR3 coding sequence is TGTGCCAGCACCATGGGACAGGGGTACGGGGAGCTGTTTTTT.

This chain links TRBV19 with TRBJ1-4; no firm D call. CDR3 size: 16 residues. The germline V gene has CDR1 LNHDA and CDR2 SQIVND (reference sequence). V was trimmed by 0 bases and J by 0 bases, leaving 8 bases between them. CDR3 in amino acids: CASSIDHRSTNEKLFF. The CDR3 DNA reads as TGTGCCAGTAGTATAGACCACAGATCAACTAATGAAAAACTGTTTTTT.

This clone was counted once. V gene TRBV19 combines with J gene TRBJ1-1, with TRBD1 as a possible D gene (6 bases). CDR1 and CDR2 from the germline V gene are LNHDA and SQIVND (reference sequence). V was pared by 4 bases and J by 1 base, with 13 bases between. This CDR3 is 15 amino acids long. The CDR3 DNA reads as TGTGCCAGTAGTAGAAGCCGGGACACGAACACTGAAGCTTTCTTT. This codes for CASSRSRDTNTEAFF.

The chain carries TRBV5-1 and TRBJ2-2, with 7 bases identical to TRBD1. This CDR3 has 16 residues. The trim removed 4 bases at V and 0 bases at J, leaving 6 bases unmatched. Germline lookup yields CDR1 SGHRS and CDR2 YFSETQ. CDR3 amino acids: CASSLRGGANTGELFF. The CDR3 DNA follows: TGCGCCAGCAGCCTCCGAGGGGGCGCGAACACCGGGGAGCTGTTTTTT.

CDR3 sequence (DNA): TGTGCCAGCAGCCCCAGGGCTGTCACCGGGGAGCTGTTTTTT. Translated, it gives CASSPRAVTGELFF. The chain couples TRBV7-3 to TRBJ2-2, with TRBD1 as a possible D gene (5 bases). The CDR3 runs to 14 residues. Germline lookup yields CDR1 SGHTA and CDR2 FQGTGA. V lost 5 bases and J lost 4, with 11 bases in between. Supplemented by reference TRBV7-3 and TRBJ2-2, the full variable domain reads GAGVSQTPSNKVTEKGKYVELRCDPISGHTALYWYRQSLGQGPEFLIYFQGTGAADDSGLPNDRFFAVRPEGSVSTLKIQRTERGDSAVYLCASSPRAVTGELFFGEGSRLTVL.

The chain recombines TRBV9 with TRBJ2-7; D tentatively reads TRBD1 or TRBD2 (5 bases each). V was cut by 0 bases and J by 0 bases, with 10 bases left in between. The CDR3 is 15 residues long. The germline CDR1 and CDR2 sequences are SGDLS and YYNGEE. CDR3 coding DNA: TGTGCCAGCAGCGTAGATGAGGGGACCTCCTACGAGCAGTACTTC. Protein product: CASSVDEGTSYEQYF.

The gene calls are TRBV5-1 and TRBJ1-1; 7 bases line up with TRBD1. V shed 0 bases and J 7 bases; nucleotides not matched to a gene: 3. From germline, CDR1 is SGHRS and CDR2 YFSETQ. The length of the CDR3 is 13 residues. The CDR3 sequence: CASSLGTGDEAFF. CDR3 DNA sequence: TGCGCCAGCAGCTTGGGCACAGGGGATGAAGCTTTCTTT.

The count of this clone is one. The chain is built from TRBV7-8 and TRBJ2-7; D gene uncertain. Trimming removed 2 bases at V and 2 bases at J, with 10 bases between. The CDR3 covers 14 residues. Germline V gene data show CDR1 as SGHVS and CDR2 as FQNEAQ. CDR3 residues: CASSLTPGPYEQYF. The CDR3 DNA reads TGTGCCAGCAGCTTAACTCCCGGTCCCTACGAGCAGTACTTC. Full variable domain (rest looked up from reference TRBV7-8 and TRBJ2-7): GAGVSQSPRYKVAKRGQDVALRCDPISGHVSLFWYQQALGQGPEFLTYFQNEAQLDKSGLPSDRFFAERPEGSVSTLKIQRTQQEDSAVYLCASSLTPGPYEQYFGPGTRLTVT.

The rearrangement links TRBV7-9 to TRBJ1-2, with TRBD1 as a possible D gene (5 bases). Germline V gene data show CDR1 as SEHNR and CDR2 as FQNEAQ (reference sequence). The CDR3 has 12 residues. Trimming took off 5 bases at V and 12 bases at J, with 16 bases between the two ends. The CDR3 sequence: CASSPLDGANTF. Written as DNA, the CDR3 is TGTGCCAGCAGCCCCTTGGATGGGGCTAACACCTTC.

This clone was counted a single time. V is TRBV4-1 and J is TRBJ1-4; D gene ambiguous. Looked up from germline, CDR1 is MGHRA and CDR2 is YSYEKL. V lost 7 bases to trimming and J lost 8 bases, with 11 bases between them. The CDR3 is 12 residues long. As DNA, the CDR3 is TGCGCCAGCAACCACATACGGGAAAAACTGTTTTTT. Translation gives CASNHIREKLFF.

The chain couples TRBV5-6 to TRBJ1-1; D call uncertain. This CDR3 has 14 residues. V lost 4 bases and J lost 0, with 10 bases in between. Germline CDR1 and CDR2: SGHDT and YYEEEE. CDR3 coding DNA: TGTGCCAGCAGCGTCGGTCTCGTGAACACTGAAGCTTTCTTT. Translating it yields CASSVGLVNTEAFF.

The gene calls are TRBV9 and TRBJ1-2, with D tentatively TRBD1 (5 bases). CDR1 and CDR2 from the germline V gene are SGDLS and YYNGEE. CDR3 length equals 14 residues. V was cut by 0 bases and J by 5 bases, with 11 bases left in between. CDR3 coding DNA: TGTGCCAGCAGCGTAGATGGAGGGGTTTATGGCTACACCTTC. Its translation is CASSVDGGVYGYTF.

The chain joins TRBV25-1 to TRBJ2-3, with D unresolved. This CDR3 has 13 residues. Germline lookup yields CDR1 MGHDK and CDR2 SYGVNS. Trimming stripped 2 bases from V and 4 bases from J, with 7 bases between. The CDR3 region is CASSENMADTQYF. DNA for the CDR3: TGTGCCAGCAGTGAAAATATGGCAGATACGCAGTATTTT.

The V call is TRBV9, the J call TRBJ2-2; 11 positions agree with TRBD2. Germline CDR1 and CDR2: SGDLS and YYNGEE. This CDR3 contains 15 residues. Unmatched junction bases numbered 3, after V lost 4 bases and J lost 4 bases. The CDR3 protein is CASSSTSGSTGELFF. The CDR3 DNA follows: TGTGCCAGCAGCTCTACTAGCGGGAGCACCGGGGAGCTGTTTTTT.

V and J are TRBV5-4 and TRBJ2-5; D remains ambiguous. Looked up from germline, CDR1 is SGHNT and CDR2 is YYREEE (reference sequence). The CDR3 is made up of 13 amino acids. V shed 0 bases and J shed 5 bases, with 8 bases lying between them. Here the CDR3 DNA reads TGTGCCAGCAGCTTGGACATGGGGGAGACCCAGTACTTC. Its protein is CASSLDMGETQYF. Complete variable domain (other parts from reference TRBV5-4 and TRBJ2-5): ETGVTQSPTHLIKTRGQQVTLRCSSQSGHNTVSWYQQALGQGPQFIFQYYREEENGRGNFPPRFSGLQFPNYSSELNVNALELDDSALYLCASSLDMGETQYFGPGTRLLVL.